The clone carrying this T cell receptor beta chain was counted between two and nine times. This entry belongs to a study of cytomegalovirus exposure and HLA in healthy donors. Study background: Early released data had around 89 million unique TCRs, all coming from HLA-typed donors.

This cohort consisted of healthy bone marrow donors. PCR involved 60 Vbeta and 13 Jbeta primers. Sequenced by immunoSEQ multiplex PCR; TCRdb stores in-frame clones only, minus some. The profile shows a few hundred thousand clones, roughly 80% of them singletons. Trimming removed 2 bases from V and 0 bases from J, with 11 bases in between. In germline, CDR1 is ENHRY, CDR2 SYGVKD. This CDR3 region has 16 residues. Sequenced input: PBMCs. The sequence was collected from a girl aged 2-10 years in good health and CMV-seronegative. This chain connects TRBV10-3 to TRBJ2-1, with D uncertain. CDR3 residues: CAISEHDLSSYNEQFF. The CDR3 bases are TGTGCCATCAGTGAGCACGACTTGAGCTCCTACAATGAGCAGTTCTTC.